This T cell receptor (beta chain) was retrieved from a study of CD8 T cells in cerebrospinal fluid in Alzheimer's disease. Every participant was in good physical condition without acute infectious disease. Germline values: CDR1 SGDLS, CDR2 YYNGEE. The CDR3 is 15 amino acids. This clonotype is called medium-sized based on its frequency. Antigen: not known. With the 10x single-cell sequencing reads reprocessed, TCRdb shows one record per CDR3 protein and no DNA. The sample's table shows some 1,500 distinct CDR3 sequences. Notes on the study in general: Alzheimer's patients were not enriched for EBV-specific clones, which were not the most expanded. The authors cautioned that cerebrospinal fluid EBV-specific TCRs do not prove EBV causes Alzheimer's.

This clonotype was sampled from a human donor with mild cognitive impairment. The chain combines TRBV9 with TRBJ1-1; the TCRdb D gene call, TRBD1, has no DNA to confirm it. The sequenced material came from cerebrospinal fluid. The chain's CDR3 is CASSPEGQMNTEAFF.